This TCR beta chain was profiled in a study of T cell repertoires in cytomegalovirus infection. Overall study: Signatures in public TCR beta sequences pointed to both CMV infection and matching HLA type. Study conclusions and caveats: CMV-specific TCR beta clonotypes restricted by HLA-C were the ones dominating the ex vivo response. Identification of carriers of CMV plus the relevant HLA was achieved through cumulative public TCR beta family frequency.

Trimming took 0 bases from V and 5 from J; bases not matched to a gene: 3. This CDR3 comprises 16 residues. Germline-derived CDR1 and CDR2 are MGHRA and YSYEKL. Of note for this clonotype: The antigen remains unidentified.

TCRdb called the reads again in MiXCR, with one record for every CDR3 protein. The table records about 490,000 distinct CDR3 sequences, 16% of them present only once. What was sequenced was CD8+ T cells from PBMCs. The chain has TRBV4-1 and TRBJ2-6; 8 positions match TRBD2. This sequence originates from a human donor in good health (CMV status not recorded). Some clones in this sample may be carry-over from other donors' samples. CDR3 DNA: TGCGCCAGCAGCCAAGATCGGGGGGGGTGGGCCAACGTCCTGACTTTC. Protein sequence: CASSQDRGGWANVLTF.